This T cell receptor (beta chain) is drawn from a study of blood T cell repertoires in COVID-19. About the research overall: Collection of acute and convalescent COVID-19 samples took place in the United States, Italy and Spain. PBMCs, B-cell-depleted T cells, or T cells provided the cDNA or gDNA that made up the material.

Original analysis: Reference gene primer amplification yielded estimated nucleated cell counts. TCRdb's table, derived via immunoSEQ multiplex PCR, lists solely in-frame clones and lacks some. Clonal size and the V and J genes are those of that table, whereas D and trimming came from the DNA. The data show some 90,000 clones, over 75% seen once. CDR1 is SGDLS, CDR2 YYNGEE, per germline. V trimming: 4 bases; J trimming: 10 bases; junction bases outside the gene matches: 10. This CDR3 spans 14 amino acids. This chain connects TRBV9 to TRBJ2-1; TRBD2 matches at 8 bases. This sequence originates from a man in his sixties with acute or convalescent COVID-19. Sequenced input: peripheral blood. This chain's CDR3 is CASSPRGGPSEQFF. Here the CDR3 DNA reads TGTGCCAGCAGCCCCCGGGGGGGGCCATCCGAGCAGTTCTTC.